The 21 T cell receptor beta chains below come from one sample, sequenced in a study of T cell changes during pregnancy in multiple sclerosis. Sequenced by immunoSEQ multiplex PCR; TCRdb stores in-frame clones only, minus some. The sample carries 30,000 to 45,000 clones, 90% recorded once. This material consisted of CD4+ T cells from peripheral blood mononuclear cells, taken in the third trimester of pregnancy. The receptors here all came from a female donor with multiple sclerosis, enrolled in a pregnancy study.

This rearrangement joins TRBV10-3 to TRBJ1-1; D gene uncertain. Germline V gives CDR1 ENHRY, CDR2 SYGVKD. Deletions cut 3 bases from V and 7 bases from J, with 9 bases between. The CDR3 sequence is 12 residues long. DNA of the CDR3: TGTGCCATCAGTGACGAGAATTTTGAAGCTTTCTTT. This encodes CAISDENFEAFF.

This clone appeared once. The V gene is TRBV5-1, the J gene TRBJ2-5; TRBD2 matches 15 bases. There are 18 residues in the CDR3. The ends lost 3 bases at V and 5 bases at J; junction bases unmatched: 11. CDR1 is SGHRS, CDR2 YFSETQ, per germline. CDR3 region: CASSSGLAGGVLQETQYF. CDR3 coding DNA: TGCGCCAGCAGCTCAGGACTAGCGGGAGGGGTCCTGCAGGAGACCCAGTACTTC.

V and J are TRBV30 and TRBJ2-7; D is perhaps TRBD1 (5 bases). V lost 3 bases, J lost 2 bases, and 5 bases lay in between. This CDR3 contains 11 residues. The germline gives CDR1 GTSNPN, CDR2 SVGIG (reference sequence). CDR3 nucleotide sequence: TGTGCCTGGAGACAGGCCTACGAGCAGTACTTC. This gives the protein CAWRQAYEQYF.

DNA for the CDR3: TGTGCCAGCAACTTGCGGCGGGGCACAGATACGCAGTATTTT. It specifies CASNLRRGTDTQYF. V gene TRBV6-5 combines with J gene TRBJ2-3; D possibly corresponds to TRBD2 (5 bases). The CDR3 sequence is 14 residues long. Germline V CDR1 and CDR2: MNHEY, SVGAGI. Deletions cut 7 bases from V and 1 base from J, with 12 bases between.

V and J are TRBV7-9 and TRBJ1-1, with 7 bases lining up with TRBD1. With V trimmed by 1 base and J by 1 base, 6 bases remained unmatched. This CDR3 contains 16 residues. Germline V gene data show CDR1 as SEHNR and CDR2 as FQNEAQ (reference sequence). The CDR3 coding sequence is TGTGCCAGCAGCTTAGATCACCGACAGGGGAACACTGAAGCTTTCTTT. It codes for CASSLDHRQGNTEAFF.

This clone was seen more than once but under ten times. The CDR3 is CASSSRPSVSTDTQYF. DNA of the CDR3: TGTGCCAGCAGTTCTAGACCCTCTGTTAGCACAGATACGCAGTATTTT. The J gene is TRBJ2-3, the V gene TRBV7-8; no reliable D call. V was trimmed by 6 bases and J by 0 bases, leaving 16 bases between them. CDR1 SGHVS and CDR2 FQNEAQ come from the germline V gene. The CDR3 contains 16 residues.

Only one count was recorded for this clone. The chain has TRBV5-1 and TRBJ1-2, with D tentatively TRBD1 (6 bases). The germline CDR1 and CDR2 sequences are SGHRS and YFSETQ. Deletions cut 0 bases from V and 5 bases from J, with 17 bases between. This CDR3 has 16 amino acids. In DNA form, the CDR3 reads TGCGCCAGCAGCTTGGATCTCTTGGCAGGGGATTATGGCTACACCTTC. This gives the protein CASSLDLLAGDYGYTF.

This rearrangement joins TRBV19 to TRBJ2-7; D gene uncertain. V lost 7 bases to trimming and J lost 2 bases, with 15 bases between them. This CDR3 spans 14 amino acids. Germline V gene data show CDR1 as LNHDA and CDR2 as SQIVND (reference sequence). CDR3 protein: CASNSMSVPYEQYF. CDR3 nucleotides: TGTGCCAGTAATTCGATGAGCGTTCCCTACGAGCAGTACTTC. The full variable domain, rest sourced from reference TRBV19 and TRBJ2-7, is DGGITQSPKYLFRKEGQNVTLSCEQNLNHDAMYWYRQDPGQGLRLIYYSQIVNDFQKGDIAEGYSVSREKKESFPLTVTSAQKNPTAFYLCASNSMSVPYEQYFGPGTRLTVT.

This chain uses TRBV7-9 with TRBJ2-1, with 8 bases fitting TRBD1. The germline V gene encodes CDR1 SEHNR and CDR2 FQNEAQ (reference sequence). The V and J ends lost 6 bases and 0 bases, in that order; junction bases with no gene match: 1. This CDR3 has 14 amino acids. CDR3 protein: CASSTGGSYNEQFF. The CDR3 DNA follows: TGTGCCAGCAGTACAGGGGGCTCCTACAATGAGCAGTTCTTC. The entire variable domain, with the rest obtained from reference TRBV7-9 and TRBJ2-1, is as follows: DTGVSQNPRHKITKRGQNVTFRCDPISEHNRLYWYRQTLGQGPEFLTYFQNEAQLEKSRLLSDRFSAERPKGSFSTLEIQRTEQGDSAMYLCASSTGGSYNEQFFGPGTRLTVL.

This clone showed up just once. The chain combines TRBV5-8 with TRBJ2-1, with D tentatively TRBD2 (5 bases). Germline V lookup: CDR1 SGHTS, CDR2 YDEGEE. The CDR3 sequence is 13 residues long. V gave up 2 bases and J gave up 2 bases, with 5 bases separating them. Written as DNA, the CDR3 is TGTGCCAGCAGCTTCGGGACCTACAATGAGCAGTTCTTC. This sequence encodes CASSFGTYNEQFF.

The chain recombines TRBV30 with TRBJ1-2; unclear D gene. Trimming took off 0 bases at V and 2 bases at J, with 13 bases between the two ends. The CDR3 runs 15 residues. From germline, CDR1 is GTSNPN and CDR2 SVGIG (reference sequence). In DNA form, the CDR3 reads TGTGCCTGGAGTGTACGGGAACCAATAAACTATGGCTACACCTTC. Translated: CAWSVREPINYGYTF.

V is TRBV19 and J is TRBJ1-1; TRBD1 aligns across 7 bases. This CDR3 is built from 14 residues. Trimming at V came to 3 bases and at J to 2 bases, leaving 3 bases not matched to a gene. Germline values: CDR1 LNHDA, CDR2 SQIVND (reference sequence). The CDR3 loop reads CASSIGTANTEAFF. CDR3 DNA sequence: TGTGCCAGTAGTATCGGGACAGCAAACACTGAAGCTTTCTTT.

The chain couples TRBV5-8 to TRBJ2-2; D is perhaps TRBD2 (6 bases). Trimming took off 1 base at V and 5 bases at J, with 12 bases between the two ends. Per germline, CDR1 SGHTS and CDR2 YDEGEE. CDR3 length: 15 amino acids. The CDR3 sequence: CASSLTGVGTGELFF. The CDR3, as DNA: TGTGCCAGCAGCTTGACGGGAGTGGGAACCGGGGAGCTGTTTTTT.

The J gene is TRBJ2-5, the V gene TRBV7-7; D ambiguous. The CDR3 totals 13 residues. CDR1 is SSHAT and CDR2 is FNYEAQ in the germline V gene (reference sequence). Trimming left V 5 bases short and J 2 bases short, with 9 bases between. The CDR3 DNA reads as TGTGCCAGCAGCACCACAGTGCAAGAGACCCAGTACTTC. Translating it yields CASSTTVQETQYF.

The CDR3 spells CASSLSAGGETQYF. CDR3 nucleotide sequence: TGTGCCAGCAGCTTATCGGCGGGGGGCGAGACCCAGTACTTC. The chain has TRBV11-2 and TRBJ2-5; TRBD2 matches at 8 bases. V trimming: 2 bases; J trimming: 5 bases; junction bases outside the gene matches: 4. Germline CDR1 reads SGHAT; CDR2 reads FQNNGV. The CDR3 contains 14 residues.

The rearrangement uses TRBV29-1 and TRBJ1-1; D not certain. The CDR3 consists of 13 residues. Trimming cost V 4 bases and J 1 base, with 10 bases left between them. CDR1 is SQVTM, CDR2 ANQGSEA, per germline. CDR3 DNA: TGCAGCGTTGTCAGCGCGCGGAACACTGAAGCTTTCTTT. Protein product: CSVVSARNTEAFF.

CDR3 coding DNA: TGTGCCTGCGGGACTAGCGCTACCTACGAGCAGTACTTC. Residues: CACGTSATYEQYF. The V and J genes are TRBV2 and TRBJ2-7; 10 nucleotides match TRBD2. Trimming cost V 11 bases and J 2 bases; bases outside gene matches: 6. CDR1 and CDR2 from the germline V gene are SNHLY and FYNNEI. The CDR3 length is 13 residues. Supplemented by reference TRBV2 and TRBJ2-7, the full variable domain reads EPEVTQTPSHQVTQMGQEVILRCVPISNHLYFYWYRQILGQKVEFLVSFYNNEISEKSEIFDDQFSVERPDGSNFTLKIRSTKLEDSAMYFCACGTSATYEQYFGPGTRLTVT.

The V call is TRBV19, the J call TRBJ2-7; D might be TRBD1 (9 bases). CDR3 length: 16 residues. V was cut by 1 base and J by 1 base, with 14 bases left in between. Germline loops: CDR1 LNHDA, CDR2 SQIVND (reference sequence). DNA of the CDR3: TGTGCCAGTAGTATAGTAGCGGGACAGGGATCCTACGAGCAGTACTTC. Amino acids: CASSIVAGQGSYEQYF.

The V and J genes are TRBV7-2 and TRBJ1-2, with TRBD1 matching 8 bases. The length of the CDR3 is 12 residues. The germline V gene encodes CDR1 SGHTA and CDR2 FQGNSA. After removal of 10 bases from V and 6 bases from J, the junction contained 7 bases not matched to a gene. The CDR3 region is CAMEDRGNGYTF. The DNA of the CDR3 is TGTGCCATGGAAGACAGGGGAAATGGCTACACCTTC. The full variable domain, rest sourced from reference TRBV7-2 and TRBJ1-2, is GAGVSQSPSNKVTEKGKDVELRCDPISGHTALYWYRQSLGQGLEFLIYFQGNSAPDKSGLPSDRFSAERTGGSVSTLTIQRTQQEDSAVYLCAMEDRGNGYTFGSGTRLTVV.

The chain recombines TRBV4-2 with TRBJ2-5; TRBD1 matches 8 bases. The germline gives CDR1 LGHNA, CDR2 YNFKEQ. The CDR3 loop spans 15 amino acids. With V trimmed by 1 base and J by 5 bases, 6 bases remained unmatched. The CDR3 loop reads CASSQAGQDGETQYF. The DNA for the CDR3 is TGTGCCAGCAGCCAAGCGGGACAGGATGGGGAGACCCAGTACTTC.

The chain carries TRBV4-2 and TRBJ2-3; D ambiguous. The CDR3 runs to 16 residues. Germline assignment: CDR1 LGHNA and CDR2 YNFKEQ. V lost 0 bases and J lost 0, with 10 bases in between. The CDR3 spells CASSQDLGSSTDTQYF. For the CDR3, the DNA is TGTGCCAGCAGCCAAGATCTTGGCTCGAGCACAGATACGCAGTATTTT.